A selection of T cell receptor beta chains follows, all from one sample in a study of shared clonotypes between healthy human individuals. TCRdb's table, derived via immunoSEQ multiplex PCR, lists solely in-frame clones and lacks some. The sample has about 450,000 clones, about 80% seen once; the top ten hold roughly 12%. Sequenced material: PBMCs. The receptors were sampled from a woman aged 40 to 55 in good health. Some clones in this sample may be carry-over from other donors' samples. Both conserved end residues are part of each CDR3. Fields, in order: CDR3 DNA, CDR3 protein, CDR3 length, D gene, J gene, clone size, V gene. A D gene is named only where the DNA matches it firmly. Clone sizes are given selectively: once, few, many, or a class where the clone is expanded.

CDR3nt: TGTGCCAGCAGCAGGGGCTCGGGACGAACCTACGAGCAGTACTTC; CDR3aa: CASSRGSGRTYEQYF; len: 15; d_gene: .; j_gene: TRBJ2-7; abundance: .; v_gene: TRBV14
CDR3nt: TGTGCCAGCAGTGAAGCGGACAGGGGTTATACTGAAGCTTTCTTT; CDR3aa: CASSEADRGYTEAFF; len: 15; d_gene: TRBD1; j_gene: TRBJ1-1; abundance: .; v_gene: TRBV2
CDR3nt: TGTGCCAGTAGTATGCGTGGGGACAGGGTAAACACTGAAGCTTTCTTT; CDR3aa: CASSMRGDRVNTEAFF; len: 16; d_gene: TRBD1; j_gene: TRBJ1-1; abundance: .; v_gene: TRBV19
CDR3nt: TGTGCCAGCAGGACGACAGGGATTCAGGGCTACGAGCAGTACTTC; CDR3aa: CASRTTGIQGYEQYF; len: 15; d_gene: TRBD1; j_gene: TRBJ2-7; abundance: .; v_gene: TRBV28
CDR3nt: TGTGCCAGCTGCTTGGTGGGGGGCCAGACTAGCACAGATACGCAGTATTTT; CDR3aa: CASCLVGGQTSTDTQYF; len: 17; d_gene: .; j_gene: TRBJ2-3; abundance: .; v_gene: TRBV27
CDR3nt: TGTGCCAGCAGTTACTCGCATTCCTACGAGCAGTACTTC; CDR3aa: CASSYSHSYEQYF; len: 13; d_gene: .; j_gene: TRBJ2-7; abundance: .; v_gene: TRBV6-5
CDR3nt: TGTGCCAGCTCCGAGGGACACGGCGAGTCTGGGGCCAACGTCCTGACTTTC; CDR3aa: CASSEGHGESGANVLTF; len: 17; d_gene: .; j_gene: TRBJ2-6; abundance: .; v_gene: TRBV18
CDR3nt: TGTGCCAGCAGCCCCTACCCCGACAGGGAATACGAGCAGTACTTC; CDR3aa: CASSPYPDREYEQYF; len: 15; d_gene: TRBD1; j_gene: TRBJ2-7; abundance: .; v_gene: TRBV7-2
CDR3nt: TGTGCCAGCAGTTTTTGGGGAGATTATAACTATGGCTACACCTTC; CDR3aa: CASSFWGDYNYGYTF; len: 15; d_gene: .; j_gene: TRBJ1-2; abundance: few; v_gene: TRBV28
CDR3nt: TGTGCCAGCAGACGAGGGGGGGTGGACCAAGAGACCCAGTACTTC; CDR3aa: CASRRGGVDQETQYF; len: 15; d_gene: .; j_gene: TRBJ2-5; abundance: .; v_gene: TRBV6-1
CDR3nt: TGTGCCAGCAGCTTCTCTCTTGAAGCTTTCTTT; CDR3aa: CASSFSLEAFF; len: 11; d_gene: .; j_gene: TRBJ1-1; abundance: few; v_gene: TRBV7-9
CDR3nt: TGTGCCAGTAGTACCGCAACGACTAGCGGCCAAGAGACCCAGTACTTC; CDR3aa: CASSTATTSGQETQYF; len: 16; d_gene: TRBD2; j_gene: TRBJ2-5; abundance: .; v_gene: TRBV19
CDR3nt: TGTGCCAGTAGTGGCCCGGGGACAGCCATTAACTATGGCTACACCTTC; CDR3aa: CASSGPGTAINYGYTF; len: 16; d_gene: TRBD1; j_gene: TRBJ1-2; abundance: .; v_gene: TRBV19
CDR3nt: TGTGCCAGCAGGACCCAGGGGGCCCGCTACGAGCAGTACTTC; CDR3aa: CASRTQGARYEQYF; len: 14; d_gene: TRBD1; j_gene: TRBJ2-7; abundance: .; v_gene: TRBV28
CDR3nt: TGTGCCAGTAGTATCCGGGCGGCGGTCTCCTACAATGAGCAGTTCTTC; CDR3aa: CASSIRAAVSYNEQFF; len: 16; d_gene: .; j_gene: TRBJ2-1; abundance: .; v_gene: TRBV19